This TCR beta chain derives from a study of technical replicates of blood from a few donors. Produced via immunoSEQ multiplex PCR; TCRdb's table is partial and in-frame only. The data contain over 60,000 clones, roughly 93% of them singletons. This clonotype was obtained from a human donor in good health. Sequencing was done on a sample of T cells isolated from PBMCs.

The CDR3 DNA sequence: TGTGCCAGCACTGGGCATGGGAGGGGGCAGCCCCAGCATTTT. As protein: CASTGHGRGQPQHF. V gene TRBV2 combines with J gene TRBJ1-5; possible D gene TRBD1, 6 bases. Germline V gene data show CDR1 as SNHLY and CDR2 as FYNNEI. The V gene lost 7 bases and the J gene lost 7 bases, with 17 bases spanning the gap. The CDR3 spans 14 residues.